The 28 T cell receptor beta chains in this list originate from one sample, sequenced in a study of cytomegalovirus exposure and HLA in healthy donors. A multiplex PCR was run with 60 Vbeta primers and 13 Jbeta primers. Only in-frame clones appear in the TCRdb table, and some are missing; sequencing was by immunoSEQ multiplex PCR. The sample lists over 150,000 clones; approximately 72% were seen once. Sequenced input: PBMCs. These receptors were obtained from a man in his fifties or sixties in good health and CMV-seronegative.

This clone showed up just a few times. V and J are TRBV6-1 and TRBJ1-1; D gene uncertain. V was cut by 7 bases and J by 3 bases, with 6 bases left in between. The germline V gene encodes CDR1 MNHNS and CDR2 SASEGT. This CDR3 comprises 11 residues. CDR3 nucleotide sequence: TGTGCCAGCATTATCTACACTGAAGCTTTCTTT. This codes for CASIIYTEAFF.

The chain has TRBV11-1 and TRBJ2-7; D is unclear. The germline CDR1 and CDR2 sequences are SGHAT and FQDESV (reference sequence). The CDR3 is 12 amino acids. The V end was cut by 1 base, the J end by 1 base, with 2 bases between. The CDR3 nucleotides read TGTGCCAGCAGCTTAGTATCCTACGAGCAGTACTTC. Its protein product is CASSLVSYEQYF.

V and J are TRBV28 and TRBJ1-1; 8 bases are a match to TRBD1. The CDR3 spans 12 residues. In germline, CDR1 is MDHEN, CDR2 SYDVKM. Unmatched junction bases numbered 10, after V lost 10 bases and J lost 9 bases. In nucleotides, the CDR3 is TGTGCCACCTTTCAGCGGGACAGGCAAGCTTTCTTT. Its protein is CATFQRDRQAFF.

V usage is TRBV11-2 and J usage is TRBJ2-5; tentatively, D is TRBD1 (6 bases). V lost 3 bases and J 1 base, leaving 15 bases between the germline ends. The CDR3 has 16 residues. Germline loops: CDR1 SGHAT, CDR2 FQNNGV. The CDR3 reads CASSFRLGTLQETQYF. The CDR3 DNA is TGTGCCAGCAGCTTCCGTCTGGGGACACTCCAAGAGACCCAGTACTTC.

The chain carries TRBV6-5 and TRBJ1-2, with TRBD1 as a possible D gene (6 bases). V dropped 6 bases and J dropped 8 bases, with 22 bases sitting between them. The V gene's germline CDR1 is MNHEY and CDR2 SVGAGI. The CDR3 length is 15 residues. As DNA, the CDR3 is TGTGCCAGCAGACCAACCGGGACAACTTTGAGGGGCTACACCTTC. Protein sequence: CASRPTGTTLRGYTF.

The chain uses TRBV20-1 and TRBJ2-1; D unclear. Germline V gives CDR1 DFQATT, CDR2 SNEGSKA (reference sequence). The V end lost 4 bases, the J end lost 7 bases, and 8 bases lay between the germline ends. CDR3 length: 11 amino acids. In DNA, the CDR3 is TGCAGTGCTAATGTCCAGAATGAGCAGTTCTTC. This sequence encodes CSANVQNEQFF.

The V gene is TRBV2, the J gene TRBJ1-6, with 7 bases identical to TRBD1. CDR1 is SNHLY and CDR2 is FYNNEI in the germline V gene. CDR3 size: 13 residues. Trimming removed 8 bases from V and 7 bases from J; junction bases left unmatched: 5. CDR3 bases: TGTGCCAGCTCCGGGACAGTAAATTCACCCCTCCACTTT. Encoded protein: CASSGTVNSPLHF.

The genes are TRBV4-1 and TRBJ1-2; TRBD1 matches at 8 bases. The CDR3 has 15 amino acids. Per the germline V gene, CDR1 is MGHRA and CDR2 is YSYEKL. J lost 5 bases, V lost 0 bases, and 5 bases had no gene match. CDR3 sequence (DNA): TGCGCCAGCAGCCAAGATCCGGGACAGGCATATGGCTACACCTTC. It yields the protein CASSQDPGQAYGYTF.

The chain carries TRBV27 and TRBJ2-7, with 8 bases fitting TRBD1. V shed 5 bases, J shed 0 bases, and the junction held 6 bases outside the gene matches. The CDR3 spans 15 residues. Germline V lookup: CDR1 MNHEY, CDR2 SMNVEV (reference sequence). CDR3 region: CASSPRTGSSYEQYF. The CDR3 coding sequence is TGTGCCAGCAGTCCCCGGACAGGGAGCTCCTACGAGCAGTACTTC.

This chain connects TRBV29-1 to TRBJ1-1; TRBD1 matches 10 bases. CDR3 length: 14 residues. V lost 6 bases to trimming and J lost 4 bases; unmatched junction nucleotides: 8. Germline V lookup: CDR1 SQVTM, CDR2 ANQGSEA. CDR3 amino acids: CSVRDRGSSTEAFF. The CDR3 nucleotides are TGCAGCGTACGGGACAGGGGTTCGAGCACTGAAGCTTTCTTT.

The chain recombines TRBV19 with TRBJ1-4; 10 bases are shared with TRBD1. V gave up 5 bases and J gave up 8 bases; unmatched junction bases: 5. The germline gives CDR1 LNHDA, CDR2 SQIVND (reference sequence). The CDR3 extends over 14 amino acids. The CDR3: CASSSGTGEEKLFF. CDR3 DNA: TGTGCCAGTAGTTCCGGGACAGGGGAAGAAAAACTGTTTTTT.

The chain couples TRBV11-2 to TRBJ1-6; 7 bases fit TRBD1. This CDR3 has 15 residues. The ends lost 8 bases at V and 10 bases at J; junction bases unmatched: 14. Germline CDR1 and CDR2: SGHAT and FQNNGV. The DNA of the CDR3 is TGTGCCAGCGCTCGGACAGGCTCTTCGGGATCACCCCTCCACTTT. Encoded protein: CASARTGSSGSPLHF.

This sequence joins TRBV5-1 and TRBJ2-7; 9 nucleotides align to TRBD1. The V and J ends lost 0 bases and 6 bases, in that order; junction bases with no gene match: 10. CDR1 and CDR2 from the germline V gene are SGHRS and YFSETQ. The CDR3 runs to 16 residues. CDR3 sequence reads: CASSLEGQGVVGEQYF. CDR3 sequence (DNA): TGCGCCAGCAGCTTGGAGGGACAGGGTGTAGTAGGCGAGCAGTACTTC.

The chain has TRBV6-5 and TRBJ2-7; D may be TRBD2 (6 bases). V was cut by 5 bases and J by 4 bases, with 18 bases left in between. The CDR3 spans 15 residues. Germline values: CDR1 MNHEY, CDR2 SVGAGI. As DNA, the CDR3 is TGTGCCAGCAGTCAAGGTGGCGGGGTAAGGTACGAGCAGTACTTC. As protein: CASSQGGGVRYEQYF.

The gene calls are TRBV6-5 and TRBJ2-1, with 9 bases matching TRBD2. There are 15 residues in the CDR3. Germline-derived CDR1 and CDR2 are MNHEY and SVGAGI. With 6 bases clipped from V and 5 bases from J, the junction kept 8 bases outside the gene matches. The CDR3 spells CASRSAGGPHNEQFF. For the CDR3, the DNA is TGTGCCAGCAGAAGCGCGGGGGGGCCCCACAATGAGCAGTTCTTC.

The chain joins TRBV2 to TRBJ1-5, with TRBD1 identical over 8 bases. CDR1 is SNHLY, CDR2 FYNNEI, per germline. V gave up 6 bases and J gave up 7 bases; unmatched junction bases: 20. The CDR3 totals 18 residues. The chain's CDR3 is CASSARGTGSVRIQPQHF. The CDR3 bases are TGTGCCAGCAGCGCCAGGGGGACAGGTTCGGTTCGGATACAGCCCCAGCATTTT.

The chain is built from TRBV5-6 and TRBJ2-5; unclear D gene. The last part of the DNA fits TRBJ2-7 better; the J call may be wrong. The CDR3 length is 14 residues. Per germline, CDR1 SGHDT and CDR2 YYEEEE. The CDR3 coding sequence is TGTGCCAGCAGCTTGGTCGGCGGAGACTACGAGCAGTACTTC. Its translation: CASSLVGGDYEQYF.

The genes are TRBV28 and TRBJ1-2; 7 bases agree with TRBD1. The CDR3 is 14 amino acids. The V gene's germline CDR1 is MDHEN and CDR2 SYDVKM. Trimming at V came to 6 bases and at J to 4 bases, leaving 8 bases not matched to a gene. CDR3 in amino acids: CASSFLTGAYGYTF. The CDR3 DNA is TGTGCCAGCAGCTTTCTAACAGGGGCCTATGGCTACACCTTC.

V gene TRBV18 combines with J gene TRBJ2-3; TRBD1 matches at 10 bases. J was trimmed by 2 bases and V by 3 bases; bases with no gene match: 2. There are 15 residues in the CDR3. Per the germline V gene, CDR1 is KGHSH and CDR2 is LQKENI. CDR3 DNA sequence: TGTGCCAGCTCACCCGGGACAGGGGTCACAGATACGCAGTATTTT. Translated: CASSPGTGVTDTQYF.

Only a few counts were recorded for this clone. The CDR3 reads CASSEGQGARDDYGYTF. CDR3 sequence (DNA): TGTGCCAGCAGCGAGGGACAGGGGGCAAGGGATGACTATGGCTACACCTTC. The V call is TRBV9, the J call TRBJ1-2, with 12 bases aligning to TRBD1. After removal of 3 bases from V and 3 bases from J, the junction contained 9 bases not matched to a gene. From germline, CDR1 is SGDLS and CDR2 YYNGEE. CDR3 length equals 17 residues. The full variable domain, completed using reference TRBV9 and TRBJ1-2, is DSGVTQTPKHLITATGQRVTLRCSPRSGDLSVYWYQQSLDQGLQFLIQYYNGEERAKGNILERFSAQQFPDLHSELNLSSLELGDSALYFCASSEGQGARDDYGYTFGSGTRLTVV.

This clone was counted only a few times. Other DNA sequences in the sample encode the same CDR3. The CDR3, as DNA: TGTGCCAGCAGCCTAGGAGGGGGATATGGCTACACCTTC. It yields the protein CASSLGGGYGYTF. The chain has TRBV7-9 and TRBJ1-2; a weak D match, TRBD1 (6 bases). Germline V gene sequence: CDR1 SEHNR, CDR2 FQNEAQ (reference sequence). This CDR3 comprises 13 residues. V gave up 5 bases and J gave up 5 bases, with 12 bases separating them.

Only one count was recorded for this clone. The rearrangement joins TRBV15 to TRBJ2-3; 12 bases match TRBD2. V trimming: 5 bases; J trimming: 4 bases; junction bases outside the gene matches: 10. Germline lookup yields CDR1 LNHNV and CDR2 YYDKDF (reference sequence). The CDR3 is 17 amino acids. This CDR3 reads CATSRRLAGALADTQYF. In DNA form, the CDR3 reads TGTGCCACCAGCCGAAGACTAGCGGGGGCACTCGCAGATACGCAGTATTTT. Based on the CDR3 plus reference TRBV15 and TRBJ2-3, the full variable domain is DAMVIQNPRYQVTQFGKPVTLSCSQTLNHNVMYWYQQKSSQAPKLLFHYYDKDFNNEADTPDNFQSRRPNTSFCFLDIRSPGLGDTAMYLCATSRRLAGALADTQYFGPGTRLTVL.

The rearrangement uses TRBV7-2 and TRBJ1-6; D call uncertain. Germline CDR1 and CDR2: SGHTA and FQGNSA. There are 17 residues in the CDR3. V lost 1 base and J lost 0, with 10 bases in between. The DNA for the CDR3 is TGTGCCAGCAGCTTAGGGGCACTGAGCTCCTATAATTCACCCCTCCACTTT. Its translation: CASSLGALSSYNSPLHF.

The rearrangement links TRBV5-1 to TRBJ1-2, with 9 positions matching TRBD1. Per germline, CDR1 SGHRS and CDR2 YFSETQ. The trim removed 4 bases at V and 6 bases at J, leaving 7 bases unmatched. The CDR3 contains 14 residues. CDR3 coding DNA: TGCGCCAGCAGCGATAGACAGGGGGTTCATGGCTACACCTTC. Encoded protein: CASSDRQGVHGYTF.

The chain joins TRBV5-1 to TRBJ1-2; no clear D gene. The CDR3 has 14 amino acids. The ends were cut back, 3 bases at V and 4 bases at J, with 13 bases in the middle. Germline values: CDR1 SGHRS, CDR2 YFSETQ. CDR3 DNA: TGCGCCAGCAGCTACGGCAAGGAGGGCTATGGCTACACCTTC. Protein sequence: CASSYGKEGYGYTF. Full variable domain (missing parts from reference TRBV5-1 and TRBJ1-2): KAGVTQTPRYLIKTRGQQVTLSCSPISGHRSVSWYQQTPGQGLQFLFEYFSETQRNKGNFPGRFSGRQFSNSRSEMNVSTLELGDSALYLCASSYGKEGYGYTFGSGTRLTVV.

This chain uses TRBV2 with TRBJ2-3, with TRBD1 identical over 12 bases. The J segment lost 7 bases and the V segment lost 5 bases, leaving 7 bases of the junction unmatched. Germline CDR1 and CDR2: SNHLY and FYNNEI. The CDR3 contains 15 residues. The CDR3 DNA follows: TGTGCCAGCAGTCGGGACAGGGGGCGGGAAAATACGCAGTATTTT. It is translated as CASSRDRGRENTQYF.

The rearrangement uses TRBV25-1 and TRBJ1-1; TRBD1 agrees at 8 bases. This CDR3 spans 15 amino acids. Per germline, CDR1 MGHDK and CDR2 SYGVNS. V gave up 1 base and J gave up 3 bases; unmatched junction bases: 4. The CDR3 bases are TGTGCCAGCAGTGAATGGGCAGGGGGCCACACTGAAGCTTTCTTT. Encoded protein: CASSEWAGGHTEAFF.

The rearrangement joins TRBV27 to TRBJ2-1, with 9 bases aligning to TRBD1. There are 18 residues in the CDR3. V dropped 6 bases and J dropped 0; count of bases not matched to a gene: 12. The germline V gene encodes CDR1 MNHEY and CDR2 SMNVEV (reference sequence). The CDR3 bases are TGTGCCAGCAGAGGTGGACAGGGGTACCCGAGCTCCTACAATGAGCAGTTCTTC. This sequence encodes CASRGGQGYPSSYNEQFF.